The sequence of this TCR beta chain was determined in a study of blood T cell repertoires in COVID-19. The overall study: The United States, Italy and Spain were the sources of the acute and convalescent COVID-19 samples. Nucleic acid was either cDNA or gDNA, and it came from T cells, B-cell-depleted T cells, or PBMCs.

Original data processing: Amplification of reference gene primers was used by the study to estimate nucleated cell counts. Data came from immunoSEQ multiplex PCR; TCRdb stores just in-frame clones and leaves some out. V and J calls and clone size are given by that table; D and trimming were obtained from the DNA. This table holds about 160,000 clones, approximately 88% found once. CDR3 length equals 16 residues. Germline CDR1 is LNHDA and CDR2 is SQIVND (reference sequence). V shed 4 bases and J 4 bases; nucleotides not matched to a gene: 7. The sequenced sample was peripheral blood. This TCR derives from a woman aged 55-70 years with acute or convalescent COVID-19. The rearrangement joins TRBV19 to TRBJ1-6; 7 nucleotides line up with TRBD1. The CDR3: CASSTGQIRYNSPLHF. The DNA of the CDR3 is TGTGCCAGTAGTACGGGACAGATAAGATATAATTCACCCCTCCACTTT. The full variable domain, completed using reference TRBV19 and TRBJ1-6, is DGGITQSPKYLFRKEGQNVTLSCEQNLNHDAMYWYRQDPGQGLRLIYYSQIVNDFQKGDIAEGYSVSREKKESFPLTVTSAQKNPTAFYLCASSTGQIRYNSPLHFGNGTRLTVT.